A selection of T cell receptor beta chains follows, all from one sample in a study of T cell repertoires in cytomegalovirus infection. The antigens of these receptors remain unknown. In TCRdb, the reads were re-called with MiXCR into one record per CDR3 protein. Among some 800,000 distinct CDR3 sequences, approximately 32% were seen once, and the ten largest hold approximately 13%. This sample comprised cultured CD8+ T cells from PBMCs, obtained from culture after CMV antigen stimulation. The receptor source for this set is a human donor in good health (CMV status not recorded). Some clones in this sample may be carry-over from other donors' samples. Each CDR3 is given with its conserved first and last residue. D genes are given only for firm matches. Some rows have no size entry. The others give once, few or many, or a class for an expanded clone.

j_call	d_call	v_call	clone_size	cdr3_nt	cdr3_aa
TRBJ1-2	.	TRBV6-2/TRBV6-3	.	TGTGCCAGCAGTGAGTCCTATGGCTACACCTTC	CASSESYGYTF
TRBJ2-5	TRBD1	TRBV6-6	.	TGTGCCAGCAGTTACTCAATCCTCGACAGGGGAAGAGAGACCCAGTACTTC	CASSYSILDRGRETQYF
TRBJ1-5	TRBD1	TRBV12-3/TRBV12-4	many	TGTGCCAGCAGTTTAGGGTCCCCTACAGGGGATCAGCCCCAGCATTTT	CASSLGSPTGDQPQHF
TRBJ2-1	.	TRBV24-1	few	TGTGCCACCAGTGATTTGATTGGGGGTGAGCAGTTCTTC	CATSDLIGGEQFF
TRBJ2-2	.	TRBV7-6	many	TGTGCCAGCAGCTTATTAACTTCGAACACCGGGGAGCTGTTTTTT	CASSLLTSNTGELFF
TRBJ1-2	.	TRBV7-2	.	TGTGCCAGCAGCTTACCACGAAAGGGAGACTATGGCTACACCTTC	CASSLPRKGDYGYTF
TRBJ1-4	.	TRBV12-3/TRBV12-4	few	TGTGCCAGCAGCCCTGTCTGGGGAAAACTGTTTTTT	CASSPVWGKLFF
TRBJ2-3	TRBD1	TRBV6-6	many	TGTGCCAGCAGTTACCGGGACAGGGCGGCAGATACGCAGTATTTT	CASSYRDRAADTQYF
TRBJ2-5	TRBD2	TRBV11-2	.	TGTGCCAGCAGCCCCGATTCCGGGCTAGCGGGCGCTGATCAAGAGACCCAGTACTTC	CASSPDSGLAGADQETQYF
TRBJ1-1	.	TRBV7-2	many	TGTGCCAGCAGCTCGCTGCCCTACAGGGCCACTGAAGCTTTCTTT	CASSSLPYRATEAFF
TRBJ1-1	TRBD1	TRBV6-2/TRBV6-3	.	TGTGCCAGCAGTCTTTTGGGGCAGGGGGCGATTGGAACTGAAGCTTTCTTT	CASSLLGQGAIGTEAFF
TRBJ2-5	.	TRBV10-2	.	TGCGCCAGCAGTGAGTCATGGGGCCAAGAGACCCAGTACTTC	CASSESWGQETQYF
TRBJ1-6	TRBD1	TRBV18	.	TGTGCCAGCTCACCCCGTGGGACAGCCTTTAATTCACCCCTCCACTTT	CASSPRGTAFNSPLHF
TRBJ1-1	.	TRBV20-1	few	TGCAGTGCTAGAGCCGAGGGGATACGGAGCACTGAAGCTTTCTTT	CSARAEGIRSTEAFF
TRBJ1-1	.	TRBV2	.	TGTGCCACCAGATCCCCGTACGCTTTCTTT	CATRSPYAFF
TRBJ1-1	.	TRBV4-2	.	TGTGCCAGCAGCCCGTTACTCATATTAGAGGGGCTTAACACTGAAGCTTTCTTT	CASSPLLILEGLNTEAFF
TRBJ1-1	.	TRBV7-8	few	TGTGCCAGCAGTTATACGGGGGGGGGGATGAACACTGAAGCTTTCTTT	CASSYTGGGMNTEAFF
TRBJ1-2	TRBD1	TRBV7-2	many	TGTGCCAGCAGCTTCGCGGGACAGGGGGATGGCTACACCTTC	CASSFAGQGDGYTF
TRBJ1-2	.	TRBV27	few	TGTGCCAGCAGTTTCGCGCAAAATAACTATGGCTACACCTTC	CASSFAQNNYGYTF
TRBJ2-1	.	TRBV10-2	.	TGCGCCAGCAGGGGACCGAAGAATGAGCAGTTCTTC	CASRGPKNEQFF
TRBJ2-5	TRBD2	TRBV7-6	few	TGTGCCAGCAGCTTAGCGGAGGGCGGGGGGGCATTGGAGACCCAGTACTTC	CASSLAEGGGALETQYF
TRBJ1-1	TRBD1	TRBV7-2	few	TGTGCCAGCAGCCCGTGGACAGGGGGTTTGGAAGCTTTCTTT	CASSPWTGGLEAFF
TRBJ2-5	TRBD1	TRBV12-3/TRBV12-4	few	TGTGCCAGCAGTTCACCCGGGACAGGGATCGTGGAGACCCAGTACTTC	CASSSPGTGIVETQYF
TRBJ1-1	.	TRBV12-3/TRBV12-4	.	TGTGCCAGCACCGTCGGGGACACTGAAGCTTTCTTT	CASTVGDTEAFF
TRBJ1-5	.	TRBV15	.	TGTGCCACCAGCATAGGGGGCAATCAGCCCCAGCATTTT	CATSIGGNQPQHF
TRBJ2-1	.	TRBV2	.	TGTGCCACCATATTGGGCAGGCTCTACAATGAGCAGTTCTTC	CATILGRLYNEQFF
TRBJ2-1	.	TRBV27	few	TGTGCCAGCAGTCTGGACAGTTTTATCGATGAGCAGTTCTTC	CASSLDSFIDEQFF
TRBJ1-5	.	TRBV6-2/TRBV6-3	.	TGTGCCAGCAATAAGGGATACAATCAGCCCCAGCATTTT	CASNKGYNQPQHF
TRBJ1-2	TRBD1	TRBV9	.	TGTGCCAGCAGACTTGACCGGGACAGGGGGGAGTTGGGTGGCTACACCTTC	CASRLDRDRGELGGYTF
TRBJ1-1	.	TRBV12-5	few	TGTGCTAGTGGTCCCGGTGTCTTCGAAGCTTTCTTT	CASGPGVFEAFF
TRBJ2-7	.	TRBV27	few	TGTGCCAGCAGGGGCAGTACCTACGAGCAGTACTTC	CASRGSTYEQYF
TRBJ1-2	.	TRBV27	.	TGTGCCAGCAGGTGGGGGTTGGACTACACCTTC	CASRWGLDYTF
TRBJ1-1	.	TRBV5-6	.	TGTGCCAGCAGCCTCCCTCATCGGGGGCTCAACGCTGAAGCTTTCTTT	CASSLPHRGLNAEAFF
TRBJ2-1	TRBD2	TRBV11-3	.	TGTGCCAGCAGCCTCATTAGCGGGGGGGCCTATGAGCAGTTCTTC	CASSLISGGAYEQFF
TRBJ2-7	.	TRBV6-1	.	TGTGCCAGCGGTGTGGTTCTGGGCGAGCAGTACTTC	CASGVVLGEQYF
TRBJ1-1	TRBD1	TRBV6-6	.	TGTGCCAGCAGTTACTACAGGGGGCTCGGGTCGAACACTGAAGCTTTCTTT	CASSYYRGLGSNTEAFF
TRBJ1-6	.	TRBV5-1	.	TGCGCCAGCAGCCGCATGGCTCAAAGGGGGGCGGACTCACCCCTCCACTTT	CASSRMAQRGADSPLHF
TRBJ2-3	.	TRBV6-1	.	TGTGCCAACAGTACCTCCATCGGTCAGGGTGTAGATACGCAGTATTTT	CANSTSIGQGVDTQYF
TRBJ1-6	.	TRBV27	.	TGTGCCAGCAGTCCGGACGGCCCCTATAATTCACCCCTCCACTTT	CASSPDGPYNSPLHF
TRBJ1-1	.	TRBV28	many	TGTGCCAGCAGTCCGACGGATCAAAACACTGAAGCTTTCTTT	CASSPTDQNTEAFF
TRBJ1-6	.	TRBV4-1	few	TGCGCCAGCAGCCAAGATTACACTGGGGGTTTCTCACCCCTCCACTTT	CASSQDYTGGFSPLHF
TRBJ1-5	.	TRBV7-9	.	TGTGCCAGCTCGGTCTTCGGTCAGCCCCAGCATTTT	CASSVFGQPQHF
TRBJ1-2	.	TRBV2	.	TGTGCCAGCAGTTGGGAATCGGATGGCTACACCTTC	CASSWESDGYTF
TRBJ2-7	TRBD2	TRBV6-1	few	TGTGCCAGCAGTGGGAGAAGGACTAGCGGGAACTTCGAGCAGTACTTC	CASSGRRTSGNFEQYF
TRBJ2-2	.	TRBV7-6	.	TGTGCCAGCAGCCCCCAAGGGGCAGGTAGCACCGGGGAGCTGTTTTTT	CASSPQGAGSTGELFF
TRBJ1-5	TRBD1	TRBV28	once	TGTGCCAGCGGCCCCCTTAGGGACAGACATCAGCCCCAGCATTTT	CASGPLRDRHQPQHF
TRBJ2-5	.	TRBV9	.	TGTGCCAGCAGCGTAGGGCGGGCAATACAGTGGGAGACCCAGTACTTC	CASSVGRAIQWETQYF
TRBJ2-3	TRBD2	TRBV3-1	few	TGTGCCAGCAGCCAAGAATCTGGGACTAGATATACGCAGTATTTT	CASSQESGTRYTQYF
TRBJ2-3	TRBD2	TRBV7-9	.	TGTGCCAGCAGCTTCGGGACTAGCGACATAGATACGCAGTATTTT	CASSFGTSDIDTQYF
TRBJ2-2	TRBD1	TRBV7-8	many	TGTGCCGGACCGGGACAGTCGAACACCGGGGAGCTGTTTTTT	CAGPGQSNTGELFF
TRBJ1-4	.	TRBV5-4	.	TGTGCCAGCAGCTTGGGGAGCCCGGGGGGCCCGTCGGGAAAACTGTTTTTT	CASSLGSPGGPSGKLFF
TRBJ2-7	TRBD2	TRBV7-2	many	TGTGCCAGCAGCTTTGGAAGCGGGGGGGCGTCCGAGCAGTACTTC	CASSFGSGGASEQYF
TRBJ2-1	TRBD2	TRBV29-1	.	TGCAGCGCTGGAGGGTCCAGCGGGGGGGCGAGCTCCTACAATGAGCAGTTCTTC	CSAGGSSGGASSYNEQFF
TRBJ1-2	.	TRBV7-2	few	TGTGCCAGCAGCCATCCCGGACAGCTCTATGGCTACACCTTC	CASSHPGQLYGYTF
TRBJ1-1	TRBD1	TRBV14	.	TGTGCCAGCAGCCAAACCGTCGTACAGGGGGGTATGAACACTGAAGCTTTCTTT	CASSQTVVQGGMNTEAFF
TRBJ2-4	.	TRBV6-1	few	TGTGCCAGCAGTGACTACGAAGAGGATGAAGGCAAAAACATTCAGTACTTC	CASSDYEEDEGKNIQYF
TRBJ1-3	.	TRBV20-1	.	TGCAGTGCTAGTTCCCCCCTCGGTGGAAACACCATATATTTT	CSASSPLGGNTIYF
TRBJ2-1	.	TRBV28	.	TGTGCCAGCAGTTGGAGAGGGGCTTTATACAATGAGCAGTTCTTC	CASSWRGALYNEQFF
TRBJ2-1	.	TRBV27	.	TGTGCCACCCGCGCCCCAGGGGATTGGTATGAGCAGTTCTTC	CATRAPGDWYEQFF
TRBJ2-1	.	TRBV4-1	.	TGCGCCAGCAGCCCCGGGGGGCAGGGCGGCAATGAGCAGTTCTTC	CASSPGGQGGNEQFF